The 16 T cell receptor delta chains presented below share a single source sample, sequenced in a study of Vδ1+ human thymocytes. General study points: Highly polyclonal TRG and TRD repertoires with Gaussian CDR3 length distributions appeared in thymus.

The template was reverse-transcribed extracted RNA. Pooled V-gene forward primers with one constant-region reverse primer generated the CDR3 amplicons by multiplex PCR. TCRdb re-identified clones in the multiplex PCR reads via CATT. The table lists about 54,000 delta-chain clones, about a sixth of them singletons, with about 0.5% in the top ten. Their recognized antigens are unknown. The sequenced sample consisted of Vdelta1+ gamma-delta thymocytes from the thymus. The subset denotes: FACS-sorted CD3+ TCRalphabeta- TCRVdelta1+ TCRVdelta2- thymocytes. The receptors stem from a boy younger than two who had congenital heart surgery.

This clone was counted only a few times. The gene calls are TRDV1 and TRDJ1; TRDD3 might be the D (5 bases). The CDR3 runs to 17 residues. V was clipped by 5 bases and J by 4 bases, with 23 bases between them. The germline gives CDR1 TSWWSYY, CDR2 QGS. DNA of the CDR3: TGTGCTCTTGGGTATAACCGTCAGGTGGGGCAAAACGATAAACTCATCTTT. This encodes CALGYNRQVGQNDKLIF.

The V and J genes are TRDV1 and TRDJ2; TRDD3 agrees at 9 bases. The CDR3 has 21 amino acids. With 3 bases clipped from V and 3 bases from J, the junction kept 20 bases outside the gene matches. From germline, CDR1 is TSWWSYY and CDR2 QGS. The CDR3 spells CALGEAPPLPMYWGMTAQLFF. In DNA, the CDR3 is TGTGCTCTTGGGGAGGCCCCACCCCTTCCAATGTACTGGGGGATGACAGCACAACTCTTCTTT.

This clone has just a few counts. The chain combines TRDV1 with TRDJ1; tentatively, D is TRDD3 (6 bases). The CDR3 is made up of 18 amino acids. With 6 bases removed from V and 1 base from J, the gap between germline ends came to 24 bases. CDR1 is TSWWSYY and CDR2 is QGS in the germline V gene. Written as DNA, the CDR3 is TGTGCTCTTGGAACTAGAGTCTCGAGGGGGAACTGCACCGATAAACTCATCTTT. It specifies CALGTRVSRGNCTDKLIF.

The chain is built from TRDV1 and TRDJ1; D remains ambiguous. Germline CDR1 and CDR2: TSWWSYY and QGS. V lost 1 base, J lost 6 bases, and 21 bases lay in between. There are 17 residues in the CDR3. CDR3 sequence reads: CALGEPPLFAHGYKLIF. The CDR3 DNA reads TGTGCTCTTGGGGAACCACCTCTATTCGCCCACGGGTATAAACTCATCTTT.

This clone appeared a few times. The chain recombines TRDV1 with TRDJ1, with 7 positions matching TRDD3. The length of the CDR3 is 19 residues. Trimming took 2 bases from V and 0 from J; bases not matched to a gene: 15. The germline V gene has CDR1 TSWWSYY and CDR2 QGS. The CDR3 DNA reads as TGTGCTCTTGGGGAAAAAACTGGGGATGTAAACGGGTACACCGATAAACTCATCTTT. Residues: CALGEKTGDVNGYTDKLIF.

The chain is built from TRDV1 and TRDJ1; unclear D gene. Deletions cut 6 bases from V and 1 base from J, with 18 bases between. CDR3 size: 16 residues. Germline V gives CDR1 TSWWSYY, CDR2 QGS. The CDR3 DNA reads as TGTGCTCTTGGACCTCATGCTACCGAATGCACCGATAAACTCATCTTT. Residues: CALGPHATECTDKLIF.

J is TRDJ1 and V is TRDV1; D is perhaps TRDD3 (5 bases). This CDR3 spans 18 amino acids. Germline CDR1 TSWWSYY, CDR2 QGS. V lost 2 bases and J 0 bases, leaving 19 bases between the germline ends. As DNA, the CDR3 is TGTGCTCTTGGGGAAAGGATTGATACTGCCCTAGACACCGATAAACTCATCTTT. This sequence encodes CALGERIDTALDTDKLIF.

This clone occurred a few times. This chain links TRDV1 with TRDJ1, with 11 bases matching TRDD3. The CDR3 consists of 17 residues. Germline V CDR1 and CDR2: TSWWSYY, QGS. V lost 1 base and J lost 9; bases outside the gene matches: 13. In nucleotides, the CDR3 is TGTGCTCTTGGGGAACGCCCAGGAATCCTGGGGGATACACAACTCATCTTT. Residues: CALGERPGILGDTQLIF.

The chain uses TRDV1 and TRDJ1; TRDD3 aligns across 12 bases. The germline gives CDR1 TSWWSYY, CDR2 QGS. The length of the CDR3 is 23 residues. V trimming: 2 bases; J trimming: 3 bases; junction bases outside the gene matches: 25. The CDR3 DNA reads as TGTGCTCTTGGGGAAGGAGCCGAAACTGGGGGATACCCGATACACGATGAGGCCGATAAACTCATCTTT. Residues: CALGEGAETGGYPIHDEADKLIF.

The chain links TRDV1 to TRDJ1, with TRDD3 as a possible D gene (5 bases). CDR1 is TSWWSYY and CDR2 is QGS in the germline V gene. Between the trimmed V and J ends, which lost 0 bases and 3 bases, there was a span of 17 bases. This CDR3 is built from 17 residues. The CDR3 sequence: CALGELGWVRGADKLIF. The CDR3, as DNA: TGTGCTCTTGGGGAACTAGGTTGGGTCCGGGGGGCCGATAAACTCATCTTT.

This sequence joins TRDV1 and TRDJ1, with 11 bases matching TRDD3. Germline CDR1 reads TSWWSYY; CDR2 reads QGS. V dropped 3 bases and J dropped 0; count of bases not matched to a gene: 9. The CDR3 is 18 amino acids. DNA for the CDR3: TGTGCTCTTGGGGAGCACAATGGGGGATACGGGTACACCGATAAACTCATCTTT. It specifies CALGEHNGGYGYTDKLIF.

The J gene is TRDJ1, the V gene TRDV1; 7 positions match TRDD2. V gave up 0 bases and J gave up 0 bases; unmatched junction bases: 10. CDR3 length equals 18 residues. Germline CDR1 and CDR2: TSWWSYY and QGS. The CDR3 here is CALGELFLGAQYTDKLIF. In DNA form, the CDR3 reads TGTGCTCTTGGGGAACTCTTCCTAGGCGCCCAGTACACCGATAAACTCATCTTT.

This clone was detected a few times. The chain links TRDV1 to TRDJ1; 9 bases fit TRDD2. The trim removed 1 base at V and 0 bases at J, leaving 21 bases unmatched. CDR1 and CDR2 from the germline V gene are TSWWSYY and QGS. This CDR3 region has 22 residues. CDR3 protein: CALGEHLPTFGDRGDYTDKLIF. CDR3 coding DNA: TGTGCTCTTGGGGAACACCTTCCTACGTTCGGGGATAGGGGTGACTACACCGATAAACTCATCTTT.

Only a few counts were recorded for this clone. The chain is built from TRDV1 and TRDJ1; 8 bases are shared with TRDD3. Germline loops: CDR1 TSWWSYY, CDR2 QGS. V lost 4 bases and J lost 0; bases outside the gene matches: 13. CDR3 length: 18 residues. The CDR3 coding sequence is TGTGCTCTTGGGGGTCCCCTAGGACTGGGGGGAGACACCGATAAACTCATCTTT. Its translation is CALGGPLGLGGDTDKLIF.

The J gene is TRDJ2, the V gene TRDV1; D is undetermined. The ends were cut back, 3 bases at V and 0 bases at J, with 5 bases in the middle. This CDR3 has 14 amino acids. Germline assignment: CDR1 TSWWSYY and CDR2 QGS. This CDR3 is CALGEDALTAQLFF. The CDR3 bases are TGTGCTCTTGGGGAGGACGCTTTGACAGCACAACTCTTCTTT.

V is TRDV1 and J is TRDJ1; tentative D call: TRDD3 (5 bases). CDR1 is TSWWSYY, CDR2 QGS, per germline. V dropped 1 base and J dropped 0 bases, with 24 bases sitting between them. The CDR3 has 20 residues. CDR3 nucleotides: TGTGCTCTTGGGGAACCGGCTACCGGGGGGTACTCCCTATACACCGATAAACTCATCTTT. As protein: CALGEPATGGYSLYTDKLIF.